The clone carrying this TCR beta chain showed up just a few times. The sample comes from a study of OX40 agonist ivuxolimab in advanced cancers. CDR3 size: 14 residues. Unmatched junction bases numbered 7, after V lost 4 bases and J lost 7 bases. The germline V gene has CDR1 LGHNA and CDR2 YSLEER. Produced via immunoSEQ multiplex PCR; TCRdb's table is partial and in-frame only. The sample records approximately 67,000 clones, 80% being singletons. Specimen: CD4+ or CD8+ T cells sorted from blood, collected in a trial of the OX40 agonist ivuxolimab. The sequence was collected from an adult with an advanced solid tumor such as melanoma, head and neck, liver or kidney cancer. This chain joins TRBV4-3 and TRBJ2-1; 7 bases agree with TRBD2. The CDR3 sequence is CASSLGGRGNEQFF. The CDR3 DNA reads TGCGCCAGCAGCCTGGGCGGGAGAGGAAATGAGCAGTTCTTC.